This TCR beta chain came from a study of vaccination effects on CD4 cells after COVID-19. Findings and caveats of the study: Only a single clone (1 of 255 vaccine-induced clones in healthy vaccinees) cross-reacted with common cold coronaviruses.

ViraFEST used viral peptide pools to expand antigen-specific CD4+ T cells before sequencing. The culture ran for roughly ten days before CD4+ T cells were isolated. The vaccine recipients had no prior SARS-CoV-2 infection, with negative nucleocapsid antibodies. It was on days 3 and 7 that half the medium was replaced with IL-2 medium. V gave up 3 bases and J gave up 3 bases, with 3 bases separating them. The CDR3 is 12 amino acids. Per germline, CDR1 WNHNN and CDR2 SYGVQD (reference sequence). A remark on this clone: Its specificity is not known.

Clones were read by immunoSEQ multiplex PCR, and TCRdb kept only the in-frame ones, dropping some. This sample has some 70,000 clones, with 80% found just once. The J gene is TRBJ2-1, the V gene TRBV10-1; D gene uncertain. This receptor was identified in a human donor who received a COVID-19 vaccine. The sequencing used CD4+ T cells from PBMCs cultured with SARS-CoV-2 spike peptides, collected before COVID-19 vaccination. CDR3 amino acids: CASSDSYNEQFF. The CDR3 region has the DNA TGCGCCAGCAGTGACAGCTACAATGAGCAGTTCTTC.